This T cell receptor (beta chain) was retrieved from a study of response to subunit inactivated influenza vaccine. Study-wide results and caveats: After each seasonal influenza vaccination, few new T cells are recruited, the authors suggested.

As concerns this clonotype: The antigen is unknown.

This CDR3 contains 15 residues. CDR1 and CDR2 (germline): SNHLY, FYNNEI. The V end lost 0 bases, the J end lost 5 bases, and 14 bases lay between the germline ends. In TCRdb, the RT-PCR reads were re-called with MiXCR into one record per CDR3 protein. The sample lists more than 700,000 distinct CDR3 sequences, 21% occurring once. Here the sequenced sample was PBMCs from blood, taken roughly 5 days after vaccination. The V and J genes are TRBV2 and TRBJ2-7; D unresolved. The TCR sequence derives from a man in his fifties or sixties who received an inactivated influenza vaccine. CDR3 DNA: TGTGCCAGCAGTGAAGCTGGGCGTTTTAGGGACGAGCAGTACTTC. It codes for CASSEAGRFRDEQYF.